This is a list of T cell receptor beta chains from one sample in a study of T cells and Merkel cell carcinoma outcomes. Measured with immunoSEQ multiplex PCR; TCRdb has only the in-frame clones, and not every one. The sample yields about 19,000 clones, about four fifths seen once. Sequencing was performed on tumor tissue from Merkel cell carcinoma. The source is a human donor with Merkel cell carcinoma. Each CDR3 is given with its conserved first and last residue. The D gene is left open where the match is weak. Clone size, where shown, is once, few, many, or a class for clones that have expanded.

>TRBJ2-5|-|-|TRBV29-1
TGCAGCGTCAGCCCCCAGGGCGAGACCCAGTACTTC
CSVSPQGETQYF
>TRBJ2-5|-|-|TRBV11-2
TGTGCCAGCAGCTTAGTGGCGACCCAGTACTTC
CASSLVATQYF
>TRBJ2-7|-|-|TRBV7-9
TGTGCCAGCAGCTTCAGGGGCTACGAGCAGTACTTC
CASSFRGYEQYF
>TRBJ1-5|TRBD1|-|TRBV4-1
TGCGCCAGCAGCCAAGAACCAGGGGGACAGCCCCAGCATTTT
CASSQEPGGQPQHF
>TRBJ2-3|TRBD1|-|TRBV6-5
TGTGCCAGCAGTCAATCGGACAGGGTAGATACGCAGTATTTT
CASSQSDRVDTQYF
>TRBJ1-4|TRBD1|-|TRBV30
TGTGCCTGGAATCGGGACAGGGGAGATGAAAAACTGTTTTTT
CAWNRDRGDEKLFF
>TRBJ2-7|-|-|TRBV5-1
TGCGCCAGCAGCGAGGCGGCCGAGCAGTACTTC
CASSEAAEQYF
>TRBJ2-2|-|-|TRBV7-7
TGTGCTAGCAGCTTTTCGGCAGGGTCGTCCGGGGAGCTGTTTTTT
CASSFSAGSSGELFF
>TRBJ2-2|TRBD2|-|TRBV25-1
TGTGCCAGCAGTGAATGGGGGGGGAGGGACGGGGAGCTGTTTTTT
CASSEWGGRDGELFF
>TRBJ2-3|-|-|TRBV5-1
TGCGCCAGCAGCTTTCCATTCACAGATACGCAGTATTTT
CASSFPFTDTQYF
>TRBJ1-1|-|-|TRBV15
TGTGCCACCAGCAGCCTCGAGGGGGTGAACACTGAAGCTTTCTTT
CATSSLEGVNTEAFF
>TRBJ2-7|-|once|TRBV2
TGTGCCAGCAGTGAAGCGCACAGCCGGGACCTCAGCTCCTACGAGCAGTACTTC
CASSEAHSRDLSSYEQYF
>TRBJ2-7|TRBD1|-|TRBV9
TGTGCCAGCAGCCTTCCCCCGGGACAGGGCTCGGGCGAGCAGTACTTC
CASSLPPGQGSGEQYF
>TRBJ1-5|-|once|TRBV28
TGTGCCAGCAAGAGGAAACTAATCAGCCCCCAGCATTTT
CASKRKLISPQHF
>TRBJ2-1|-|-|TRBV10-3
TGTGCCTCGAGCTCCGGGCAGGGTCTCAATGAGCAGTTCTTC
CASSSGQGLNEQFF